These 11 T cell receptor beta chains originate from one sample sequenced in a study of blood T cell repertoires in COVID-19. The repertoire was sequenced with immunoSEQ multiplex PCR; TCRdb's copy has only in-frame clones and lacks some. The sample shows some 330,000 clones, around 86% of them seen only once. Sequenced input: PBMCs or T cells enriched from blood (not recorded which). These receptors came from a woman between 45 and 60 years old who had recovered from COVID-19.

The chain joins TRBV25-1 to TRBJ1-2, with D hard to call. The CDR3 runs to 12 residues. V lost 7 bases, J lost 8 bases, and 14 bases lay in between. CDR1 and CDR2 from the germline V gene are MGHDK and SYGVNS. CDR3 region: CASKSPLGGYTF. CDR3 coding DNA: TGTGCCAGCAAGAGCCCCCTCGGGGGCTACACCTTC.

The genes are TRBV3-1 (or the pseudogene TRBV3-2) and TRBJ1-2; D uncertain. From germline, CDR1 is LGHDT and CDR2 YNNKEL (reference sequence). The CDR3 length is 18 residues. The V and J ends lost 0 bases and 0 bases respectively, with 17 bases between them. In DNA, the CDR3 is TGTGCCAGCAGCCAAGAACGCAGACAAGGTCTCTCTAACTATGGCTACACCTTC. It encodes CASSQERRQGLSNYGYTF.

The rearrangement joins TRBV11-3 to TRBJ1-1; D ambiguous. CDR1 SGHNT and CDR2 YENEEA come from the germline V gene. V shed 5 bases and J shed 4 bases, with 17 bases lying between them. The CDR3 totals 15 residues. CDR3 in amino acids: CASSPPGPGSTEAFF. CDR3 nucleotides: TGTGCCAGCAGCCCCCCAGGTCCAGGCTCCACTGAAGCTTTCTTT.

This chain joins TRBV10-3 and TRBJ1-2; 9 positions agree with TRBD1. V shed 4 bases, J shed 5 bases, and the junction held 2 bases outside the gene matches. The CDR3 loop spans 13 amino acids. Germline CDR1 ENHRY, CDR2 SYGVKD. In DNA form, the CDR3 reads TGTGCCATCAGTGGGGGACAGGGATATGGCTACACCTTC. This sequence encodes CAISGGQGYGYTF.

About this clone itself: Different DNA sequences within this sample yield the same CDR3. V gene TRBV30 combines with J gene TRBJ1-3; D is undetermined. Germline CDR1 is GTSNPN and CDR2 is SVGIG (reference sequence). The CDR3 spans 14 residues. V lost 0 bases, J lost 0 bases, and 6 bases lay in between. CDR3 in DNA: TGTGCCTGGAGTGTCGTCCTCTCTGGAAACACCATATATTTT. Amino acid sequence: CAWSVVLSGNTIYF.

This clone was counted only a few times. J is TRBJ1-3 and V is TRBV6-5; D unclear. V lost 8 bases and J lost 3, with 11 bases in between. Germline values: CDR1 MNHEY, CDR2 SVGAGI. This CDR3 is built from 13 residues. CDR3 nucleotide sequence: TGTGCCAGCTACCCAACCGGTGGAAACACCATATATTTT. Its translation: CASYPTGGNTIYF.

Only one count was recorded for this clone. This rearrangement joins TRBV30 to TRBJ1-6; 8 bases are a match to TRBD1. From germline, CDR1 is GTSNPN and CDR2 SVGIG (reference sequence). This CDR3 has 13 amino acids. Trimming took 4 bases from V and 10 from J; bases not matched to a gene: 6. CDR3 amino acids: CAWTDRVNSPLHF. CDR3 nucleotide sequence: TGTGCCTGGACGGACAGGGTAAACTCACCCCTCCACTTT.

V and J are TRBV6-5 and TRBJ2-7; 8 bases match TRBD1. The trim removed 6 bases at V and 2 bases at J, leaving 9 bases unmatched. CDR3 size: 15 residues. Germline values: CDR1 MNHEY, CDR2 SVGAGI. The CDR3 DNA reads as TGTGCCAGCAGCCTCGCCCCGGGACAGGCCTACGAGCAGTACTTC. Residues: CASSLAPGQAYEQYF.

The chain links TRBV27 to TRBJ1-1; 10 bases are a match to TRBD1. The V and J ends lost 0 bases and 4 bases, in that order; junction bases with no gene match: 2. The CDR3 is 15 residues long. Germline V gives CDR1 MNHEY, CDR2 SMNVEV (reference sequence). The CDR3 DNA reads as TGTGCCAGCAGTTTATCGGGACAGGGGATCACTGAAGCTTTCTTT. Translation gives CASSLSGQGITEAFF.

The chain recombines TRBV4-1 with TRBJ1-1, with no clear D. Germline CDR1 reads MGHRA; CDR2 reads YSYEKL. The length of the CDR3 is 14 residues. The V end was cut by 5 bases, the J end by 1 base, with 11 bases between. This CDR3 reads CASSLDLGNTEAFF. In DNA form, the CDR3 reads TGCGCCAGCAGCTTAGACCTAGGGAACACTGAAGCTTTCTTT.

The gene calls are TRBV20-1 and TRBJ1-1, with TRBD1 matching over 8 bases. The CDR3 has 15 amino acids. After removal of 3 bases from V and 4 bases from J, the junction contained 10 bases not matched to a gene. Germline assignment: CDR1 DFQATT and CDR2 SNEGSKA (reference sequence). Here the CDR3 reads CSASWAGGAGTEAFF. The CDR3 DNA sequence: TGCAGTGCTAGTTGGGCAGGGGGCGCAGGCACTGAAGCTTTCTTT.